This T cell receptor beta chain was documented in a study of T cell repertoires in cytomegalovirus infection. MiXCR was run by TCRdb on the reads, yielding one entry per CDR3 protein. The sample holds over 450,000 distinct CDR3 sequences, 11% seen once. This clonotype was observed at least ten times. Germline CDR1 reads SGDLS; CDR2 reads YYNGEE. The CDR3 has 19 amino acids. Trimming took 0 bases from V and 0 from J, leaving 21 bases between them. The sequence was collected from a human donor in good health (CMV status not recorded). Some clones in this sample may be carry-over from other donors' samples. The sequenced sample consisted of PBMCs. The chain couples TRBV9 to TRBJ2-5; either TRBD1 or TRBD2 may fit D (6 bases each). The CDR3 DNA is TGTGCCAGCAGCGTAGGAGGGGGGATGTGGGAACAAAACCAAGAGACCCAGTACTTC. As protein: CASSVGGGMWEQNQETQYF.